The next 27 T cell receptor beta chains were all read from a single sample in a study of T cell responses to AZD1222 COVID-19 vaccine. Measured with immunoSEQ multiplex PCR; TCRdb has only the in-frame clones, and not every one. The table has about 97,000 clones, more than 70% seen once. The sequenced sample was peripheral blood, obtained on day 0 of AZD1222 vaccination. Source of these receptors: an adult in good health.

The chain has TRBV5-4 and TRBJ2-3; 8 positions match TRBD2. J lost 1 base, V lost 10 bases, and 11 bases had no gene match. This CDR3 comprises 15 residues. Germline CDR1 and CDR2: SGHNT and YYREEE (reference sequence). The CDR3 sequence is CALTSGGGGTDTQYF. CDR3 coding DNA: TGTGCCCTAACATCGGGAGGGGGAGGCACAGATACGCAGTATTTT.

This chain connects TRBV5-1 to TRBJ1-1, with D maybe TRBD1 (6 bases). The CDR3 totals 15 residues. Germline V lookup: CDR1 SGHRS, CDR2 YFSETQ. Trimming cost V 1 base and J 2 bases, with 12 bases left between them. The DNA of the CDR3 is TGCGCCAGCAGCTTGCCCGGACAGACAAACACTGAAGCTTTCTTT. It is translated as CASSLPGQTNTEAFF.

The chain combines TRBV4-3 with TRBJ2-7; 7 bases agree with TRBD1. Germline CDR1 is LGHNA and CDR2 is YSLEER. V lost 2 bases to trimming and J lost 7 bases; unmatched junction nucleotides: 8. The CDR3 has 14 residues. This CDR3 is CASSQRQGAWEQYF. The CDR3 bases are TGCGCCAGCAGCCAACGACAGGGAGCATGGGAGCAGTACTTC.

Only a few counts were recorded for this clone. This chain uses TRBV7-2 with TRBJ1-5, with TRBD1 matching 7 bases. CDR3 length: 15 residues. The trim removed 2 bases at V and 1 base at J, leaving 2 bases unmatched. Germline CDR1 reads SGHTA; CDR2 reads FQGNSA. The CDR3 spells CASSLYRGSNQPQHF. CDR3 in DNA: TGTGCCAGCAGCTTATACAGGGGAAGCAATCAGCCCCAGCATTTT.

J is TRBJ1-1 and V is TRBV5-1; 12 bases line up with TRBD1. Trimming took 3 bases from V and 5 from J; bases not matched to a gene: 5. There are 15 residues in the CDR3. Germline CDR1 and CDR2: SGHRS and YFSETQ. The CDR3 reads CASSWGQGAGTEAFF. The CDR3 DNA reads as TGCGCCAGCAGCTGGGGACAGGGGGCTGGGACTGAAGCTTTCTTT.

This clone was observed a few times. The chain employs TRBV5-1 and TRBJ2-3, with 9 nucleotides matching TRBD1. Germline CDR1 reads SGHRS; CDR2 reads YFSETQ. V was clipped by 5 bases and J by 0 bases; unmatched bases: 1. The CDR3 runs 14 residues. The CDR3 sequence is CASRQGASTDTQYF. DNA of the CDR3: TGCGCCAGCAGACAGGGGGCTAGCACAGATACGCAGTATTTT.

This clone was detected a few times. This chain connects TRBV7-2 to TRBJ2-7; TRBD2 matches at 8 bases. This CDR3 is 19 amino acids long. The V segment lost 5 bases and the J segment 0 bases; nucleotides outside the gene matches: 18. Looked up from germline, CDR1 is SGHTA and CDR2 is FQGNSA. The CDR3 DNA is TGTGCCAGCAGCCCAGGGTTGCTAGCGGGCACCTTGAGCTCCTACGAGCAGTACTTC. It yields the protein CASSPGLLAGTLSSYEQYF.

The CDR3 nucleotides read TGTGCCAGCAGCAAATGGGAGCGGGACGTCTCCTACGAGCAGTACTTC. This gives the protein CASSKWERDVSYEQYF. V and J are TRBV21-1 and TRBJ2-7; the table's D call, TRBD2, was not checked against the DNA. TRBV21-1 is a listed pseudogene. This CDR3 has 16 residues.

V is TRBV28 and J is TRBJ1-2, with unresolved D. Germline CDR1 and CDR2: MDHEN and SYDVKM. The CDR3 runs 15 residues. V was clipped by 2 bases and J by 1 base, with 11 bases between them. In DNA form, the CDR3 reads TGTGCCAGCAGTTTACCCCAGGCATTTAACTATGGCTACACCTTC. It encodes CASSLPQAFNYGYTF.

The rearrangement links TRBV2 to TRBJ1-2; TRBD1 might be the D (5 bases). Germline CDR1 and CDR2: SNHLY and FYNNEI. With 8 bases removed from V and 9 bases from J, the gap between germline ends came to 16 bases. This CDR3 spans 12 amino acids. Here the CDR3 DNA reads TGTGCCAGCCAGAAACGCGACAGTAGCTACACCTTC. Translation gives CASQKRDSSYTF.

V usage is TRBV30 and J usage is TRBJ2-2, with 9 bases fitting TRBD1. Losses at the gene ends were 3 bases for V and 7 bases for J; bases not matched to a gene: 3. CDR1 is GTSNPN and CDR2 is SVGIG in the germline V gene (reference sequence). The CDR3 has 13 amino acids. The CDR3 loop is CAWRGQGNGELFF. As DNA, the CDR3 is TGTGCCTGGAGGGGACAGGGTAACGGGGAGCTGTTTTTT. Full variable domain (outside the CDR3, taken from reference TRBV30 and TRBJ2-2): SQTIHQWPATLVQPVGSPLSLECTVEGTSNPNLYWYRQAAGRGLQLLFYSVGIGQISSEVPQNLSASRPQDRQFILSSKKLLLSDSGFYLCAWRGQGNGELFFGEGSRLTVL.

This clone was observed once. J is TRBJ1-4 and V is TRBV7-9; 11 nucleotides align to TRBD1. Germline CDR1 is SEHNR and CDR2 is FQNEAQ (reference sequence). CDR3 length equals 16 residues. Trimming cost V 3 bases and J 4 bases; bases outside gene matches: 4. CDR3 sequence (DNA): TGTGCCAGCAGCTTCGGACAGGGGGCCTTTAATGAAAAACTGTTTTTT. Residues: CASSFGQGAFNEKLFF. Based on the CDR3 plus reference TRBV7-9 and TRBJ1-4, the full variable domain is DTGVSQNPRHKITKRGQNVTFRCDPISEHNRLYWYRQTLGQGPEFLTYFQNEAQLEKSRLLSDRFSAERPKGSFSTLEIQRTEQGDSAMYLCASSFGQGAFNEKLFFGSGTQLSVL.

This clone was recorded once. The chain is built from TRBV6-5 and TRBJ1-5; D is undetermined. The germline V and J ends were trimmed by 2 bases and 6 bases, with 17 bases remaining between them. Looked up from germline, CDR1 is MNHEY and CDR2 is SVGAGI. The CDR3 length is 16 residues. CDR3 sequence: CASSYNLFSEGQPQHF. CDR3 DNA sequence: TGTGCCAGCAGTTACAACCTATTTTCGGAGGGTCAGCCCCAGCATTTT.

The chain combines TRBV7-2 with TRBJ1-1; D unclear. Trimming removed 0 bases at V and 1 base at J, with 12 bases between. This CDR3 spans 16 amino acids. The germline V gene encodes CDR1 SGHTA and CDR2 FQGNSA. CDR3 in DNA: TGTGCCAGCAGCTTAGCACTCGGCCTCAGGAACACTGAAGCTTTCTTT. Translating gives CASSLALGLRNTEAFF.

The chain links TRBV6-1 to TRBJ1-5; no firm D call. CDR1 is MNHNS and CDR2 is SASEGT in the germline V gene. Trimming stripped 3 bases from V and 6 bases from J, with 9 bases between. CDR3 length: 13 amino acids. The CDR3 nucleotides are TGTGCCAGCAGTGACCTAGGACGTCAGCCCCAGCATTTT. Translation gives CASSDLGRQPQHF.

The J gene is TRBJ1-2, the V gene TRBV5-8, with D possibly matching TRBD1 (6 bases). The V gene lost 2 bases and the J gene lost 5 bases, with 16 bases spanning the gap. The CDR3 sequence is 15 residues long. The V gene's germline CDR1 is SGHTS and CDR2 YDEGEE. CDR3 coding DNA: TGTGCCAGCAGCTTAACAGGGCAATTCCCATATGGCTACACCTTC. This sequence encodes CASSLTGQFPYGYTF.

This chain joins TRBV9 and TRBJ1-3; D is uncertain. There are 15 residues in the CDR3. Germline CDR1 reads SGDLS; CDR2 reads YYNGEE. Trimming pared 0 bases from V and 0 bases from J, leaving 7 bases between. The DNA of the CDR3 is TGTGCCAGCAGCGTAGACGGAGTCTCTGGAAACACCATATATTTT. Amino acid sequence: CASSVDGVSGNTIYF.

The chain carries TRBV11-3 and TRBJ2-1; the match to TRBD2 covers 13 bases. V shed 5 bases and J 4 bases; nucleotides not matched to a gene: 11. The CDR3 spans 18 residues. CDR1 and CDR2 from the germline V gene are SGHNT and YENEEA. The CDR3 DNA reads TGTGCCAGCAGCCTCAGGACTAGCGGGAGACCCACATACAATGAGCAGTTCTTC. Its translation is CASSLRTSGRPTYNEQFF. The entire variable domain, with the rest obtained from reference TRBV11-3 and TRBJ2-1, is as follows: EAGVVQSPRYKIIEKKQPVAFWCNPISGHNTLYWYLQNLGQGPELLIRYENEEAVDDSQLPKDRFSAERLKGVDSTLKIQPAELGDSAVYLCASSLRTSGRPTYNEQFFGPGTRLTVL.

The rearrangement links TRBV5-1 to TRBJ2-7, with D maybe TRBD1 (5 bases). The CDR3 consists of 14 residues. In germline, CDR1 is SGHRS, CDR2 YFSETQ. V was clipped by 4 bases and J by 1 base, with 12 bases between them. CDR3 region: CASSRSDSSYEQYF. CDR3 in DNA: TGCGCCAGCAGCCGATCCGACAGTTCCTACGAGCAGTACTTC.

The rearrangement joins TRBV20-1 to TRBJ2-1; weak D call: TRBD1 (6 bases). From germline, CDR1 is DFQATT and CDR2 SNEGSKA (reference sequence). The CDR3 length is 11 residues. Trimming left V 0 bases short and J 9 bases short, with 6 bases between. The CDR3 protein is CSAREDSEQFF. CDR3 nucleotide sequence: TGCAGTGCTAGAGAGGACAGTGAGCAGTTCTTC.

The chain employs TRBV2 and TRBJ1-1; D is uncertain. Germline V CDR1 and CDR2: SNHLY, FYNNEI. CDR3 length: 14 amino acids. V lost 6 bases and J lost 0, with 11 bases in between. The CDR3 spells CASRSFTMNTEAFF. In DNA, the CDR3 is TGTGCCAGCAGATCCTTTACCATGAACACTGAAGCTTTCTTT.

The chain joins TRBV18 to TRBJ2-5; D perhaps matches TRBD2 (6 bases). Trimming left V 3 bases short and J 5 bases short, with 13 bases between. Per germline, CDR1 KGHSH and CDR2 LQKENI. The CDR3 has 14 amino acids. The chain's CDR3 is CASSPAGGMETQYF. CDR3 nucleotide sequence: TGTGCCAGCTCACCGGCTGGAGGGATGGAGACCCAGTACTTC. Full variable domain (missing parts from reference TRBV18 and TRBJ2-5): NAGVMQNPRHLVRRRGQEARLRCSPMKGHSHVYWYRQLPEEGLKFMVYLQKENIIDESGMPKERFSAEFPKEGPSILRIQQVVRGDSAAYFCASSPAGGMETQYFGPGTRLLVL.

For the CDR3, the DNA is TGTGCCAGCAGCCCGACAGGGCAGAGTGAAAAACTGTTTTTT. Amino acids: CASSPTGQSEKLFF. V usage is TRBV5-6 and J usage is TRBJ1-4, with 7 positions matching TRBD1. Germline V lookup: CDR1 SGHDT, CDR2 YYEEEE. The CDR3 is 14 residues long. V dropped 4 bases and J dropped 7; count of bases not matched to a gene: 7. Together with reference TRBV5-6 and TRBJ1-4, the CDR3 gives the full variable domain: DAGVTQSPTHLIKTRGQQVTLRCSPKSGHDTVSWYQQALGQGPQFIFQYYEEEERQRGNFPDRFSGHQFPNYSSELNVNALLLGDSALYLCASSPTGQSEKLFFGSGTQLSVL.

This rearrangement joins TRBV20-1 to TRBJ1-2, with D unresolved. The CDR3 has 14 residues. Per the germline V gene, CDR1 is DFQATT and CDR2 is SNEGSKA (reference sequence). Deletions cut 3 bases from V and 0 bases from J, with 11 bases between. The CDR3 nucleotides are TGCAGTGCTAGTAGGGCGGGGACTAACTATGGCTACACCTTC. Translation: CSASRAGTNYGYTF.

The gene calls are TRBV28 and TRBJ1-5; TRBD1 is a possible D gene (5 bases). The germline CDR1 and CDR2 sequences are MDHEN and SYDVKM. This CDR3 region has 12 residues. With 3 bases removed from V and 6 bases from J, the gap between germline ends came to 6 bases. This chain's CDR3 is CASSLDIQPQHF. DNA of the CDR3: TGTGCCAGCAGTTTGGACATTCAGCCCCAGCATTTT.

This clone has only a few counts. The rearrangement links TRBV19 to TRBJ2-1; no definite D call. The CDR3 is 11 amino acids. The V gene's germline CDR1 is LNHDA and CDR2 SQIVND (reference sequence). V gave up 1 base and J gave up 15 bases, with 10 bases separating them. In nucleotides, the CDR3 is TGTGCCAGTAGTATAGGGGCCCGAGCGTTCTTC. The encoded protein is CASSIGARAFF.

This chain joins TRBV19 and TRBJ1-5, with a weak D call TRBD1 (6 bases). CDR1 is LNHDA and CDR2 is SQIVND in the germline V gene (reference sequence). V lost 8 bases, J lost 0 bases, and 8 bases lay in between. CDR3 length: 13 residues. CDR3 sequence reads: CASGQNSNQPQHF. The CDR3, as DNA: TGTGCCAGTGGACAGAATAGCAATCAGCCCCAGCATTTT. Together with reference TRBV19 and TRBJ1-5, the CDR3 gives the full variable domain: DGGITQSPKYLFRKEGQNVTLSCEQNLNHDAMYWYRQDPGQGLRLIYYSQIVNDFQKGDIAEGYSVSREKKESFPLTVTSAQKNPTAFYLCASGQNSNQPQHFGDGTRLSIL.